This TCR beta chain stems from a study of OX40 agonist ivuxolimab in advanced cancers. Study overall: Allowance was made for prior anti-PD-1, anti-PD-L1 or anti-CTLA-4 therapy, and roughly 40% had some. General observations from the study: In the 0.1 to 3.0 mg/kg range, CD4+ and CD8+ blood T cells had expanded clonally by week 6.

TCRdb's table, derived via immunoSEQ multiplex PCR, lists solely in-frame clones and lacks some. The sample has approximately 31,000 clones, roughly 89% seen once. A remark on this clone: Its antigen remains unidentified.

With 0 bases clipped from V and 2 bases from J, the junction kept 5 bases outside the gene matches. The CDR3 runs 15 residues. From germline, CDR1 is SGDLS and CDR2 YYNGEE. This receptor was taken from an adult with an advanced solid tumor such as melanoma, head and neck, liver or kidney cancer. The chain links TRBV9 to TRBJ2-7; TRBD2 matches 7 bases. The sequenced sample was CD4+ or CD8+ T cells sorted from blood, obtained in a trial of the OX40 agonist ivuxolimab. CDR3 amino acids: CASSVGLADPYEQYF. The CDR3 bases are TGTGCCAGCAGCGTAGGGCTAGCGGACCCCTACGAGCAGTACTTC.